This T cell receptor (beta chain) was documented in a study of blood T cell repertoires in COVID-19. Participants came from fewer than 25 US areas, aged roughly 18 to 100 years. Method: immunoSEQ multiplex PCR; TCRdb's copy keeps in-frame clones and lacks some. The repertoire holds about 250,000 clones, approximately 82% seen once, with 5% in the top ten. Sequenced sample: PBMCs or T cells enriched from blood (not recorded which). The origin of this receptor is a man aged 40-49 years who had been exposed to COVID-19.

CDR3 sequence reads: CASSLGGLAASYEQYF. The CDR3 nucleotides are TGTGCCAGCAGCTTGGGGGGACTAGCCGCCTCCTACGAGCAGTACTTC. J is TRBJ2-7 and V is TRBV5-6; 9 nucleotides match TRBD2. The junction had 4 bases not matched to a gene; V was cut back by 0 bases and J by 0 bases. This CDR3 is built from 16 residues. The germline V gene has CDR1 SGHDT and CDR2 YYEEEE.